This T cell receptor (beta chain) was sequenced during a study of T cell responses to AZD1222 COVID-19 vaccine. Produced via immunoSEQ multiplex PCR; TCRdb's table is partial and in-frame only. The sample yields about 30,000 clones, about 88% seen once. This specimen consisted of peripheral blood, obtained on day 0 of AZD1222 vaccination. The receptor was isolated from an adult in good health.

In nucleotides, the CDR3 is TGTGCCAGCAGTTGGTCTGGGACTAGCTCTTACGAGCAGTACTTC. This sequence encodes CASSWSGTSSYEQYF. J is TRBJ2-7 and V is TRBV27, with 9 positions matching TRBD2. J gave up 4 bases and V 4 bases, and 8 bases lay outside the gene matches. Per the germline V gene, CDR1 is MNHEY and CDR2 is SMNVEV (reference sequence). The CDR3 length is 15 residues.